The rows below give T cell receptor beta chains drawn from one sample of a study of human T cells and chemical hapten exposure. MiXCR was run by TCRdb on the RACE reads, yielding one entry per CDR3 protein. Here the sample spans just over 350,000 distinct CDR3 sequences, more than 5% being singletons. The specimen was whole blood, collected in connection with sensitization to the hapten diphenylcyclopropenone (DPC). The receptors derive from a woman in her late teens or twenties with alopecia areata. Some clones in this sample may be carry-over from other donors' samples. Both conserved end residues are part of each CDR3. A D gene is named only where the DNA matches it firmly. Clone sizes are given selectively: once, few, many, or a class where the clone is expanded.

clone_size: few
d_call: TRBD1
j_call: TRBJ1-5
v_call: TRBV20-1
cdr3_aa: CSARQGGGNQPQHF
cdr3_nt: TGCAGTGCTCGACAGGGAGGTGGCAATCAGCCCCAGCATTTT

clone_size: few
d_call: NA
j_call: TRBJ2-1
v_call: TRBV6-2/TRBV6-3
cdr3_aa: CASSDRAQGFF
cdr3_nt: TGTGCCAGCAGTGACCGGGCTCAGGGGTTCTTC

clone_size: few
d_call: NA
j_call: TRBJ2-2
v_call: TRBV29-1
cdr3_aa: CSVEGESGRVPGELFF
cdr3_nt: TGCAGCGTTGAGGGGGAGAGCGGGCGCGTCCCCGGGGAGCTGTTTTTT

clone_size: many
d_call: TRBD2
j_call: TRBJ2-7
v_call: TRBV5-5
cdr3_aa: CASSLGLAGINSYEQYF
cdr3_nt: TGTGCCAGCAGCTTGGGGTTAGCGGGTATAAACTCCTACGAGCAGTACTTC

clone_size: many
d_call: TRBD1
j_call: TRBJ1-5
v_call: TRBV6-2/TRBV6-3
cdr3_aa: CASSSHAGTGDQPQHF
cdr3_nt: TGTGCCAGCAGCTCACACGCCGGGACAGGAGATCAGCCCCAGCATTTT

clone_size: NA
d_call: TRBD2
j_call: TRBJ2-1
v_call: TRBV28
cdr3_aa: CASSLPTSGSYNEQFF
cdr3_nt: TGTGCCAGCAGTCTCCCGACTAGCGGATCCTACAATGAGCAGTTCTTC

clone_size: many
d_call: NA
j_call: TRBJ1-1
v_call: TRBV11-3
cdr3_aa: CASSLDMNTEAFF
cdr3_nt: TGTGCCAGCAGCTTAGATATGAACACTGAAGCTTTCTTT

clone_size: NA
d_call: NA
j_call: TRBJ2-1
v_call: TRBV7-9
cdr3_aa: CASSFLRGPYNEQFF
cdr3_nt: TGTGCCAGCAGCTTCCTCAGGGGCCCCTACAATGAGCAGTTCTTC

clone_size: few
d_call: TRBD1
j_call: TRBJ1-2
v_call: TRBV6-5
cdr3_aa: CASSRYQGVNYGYTF
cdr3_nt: TGTGCCAGCAGTCGGTACCAGGGGGTCAACTATGGCTACACCTTC

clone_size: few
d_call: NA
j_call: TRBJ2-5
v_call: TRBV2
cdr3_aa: CASSEAGDSNEETQYF
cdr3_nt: TGTGCCAGCAGTGAAGCCGGAGACAGTAATGAAGAGACCCAGTACTTC

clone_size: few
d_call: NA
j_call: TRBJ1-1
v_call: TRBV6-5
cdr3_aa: CASTPDGDTEAFF
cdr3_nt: TGTGCCAGCACCCCAGACGGAGACACTGAAGCTTTCTTT

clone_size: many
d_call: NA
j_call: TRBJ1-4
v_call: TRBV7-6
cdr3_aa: CASSPGAVRNEKLFF
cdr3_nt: TGTGCCAGCAGCCCGGGTGCGGTCCGTAATGAAAAACTGTTTTTT

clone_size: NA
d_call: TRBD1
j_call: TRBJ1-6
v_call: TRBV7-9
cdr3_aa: CASSLHPILTGTSSYNSPLHF
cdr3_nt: TGTGCCAGCAGCTTACACCCCATCCTGACAGGGACCAGCTCCTATAATTCACCCCTCCACTTT

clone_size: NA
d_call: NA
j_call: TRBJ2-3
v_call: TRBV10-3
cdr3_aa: CAISAREGGASTDTQYF
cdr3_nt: TGTGCCATCAGTGCCCGCGAGGGGGGTGCTAGCACAGATACGCAGTATTTT